These T cell receptor beta chains were read from a single sample in a study of T cell responses to AZD1222 COVID-19 vaccine. Libraries were prepared by immunoSEQ multiplex PCR; TCRdb keeps only in-frame clonotypes and omits some of them. The sample shows some 96,000 clones, approximately 91% of them seen only once. The material was peripheral blood, obtained on day 0 of AZD1222 vaccination. Receptors originate from an adult in good health. CDR3s include the opening cysteine and the closing phenylalanine or tryptophan. A D gene is named only where the DNA matches it firmly. Rows give clone size only sometimes, using once, few, many, or a class for an expanded clone.

TRBV5-1	TRBJ2-2	.	.	18	CASSTRVGQRRNTGELFF	TGCGCCAGCAGCACCCGCGTCGGGCAGCGACGAAACACCGGGGAGCTGTTTTTT
TRBV18	TRBJ2-5	.	.	12	CASSPSQETQYF	TGTGCCAGCTCACCATCACAAGAGACCCAGTACTTC
TRBV2	TRBJ2-7	once	TRBD1	14	CASSEWTGGREQYF	TGTGCCAGCAGTGAATGGACAGGGGGCCGTGAGCAGTACTTC
TRBV7-9	TRBJ2-4	.	.	15	CASSLYTLAKNIQYF	TGTGCCAGCAGCTTATATACGTTAGCCAAAAACATTCAGTACTTC
TRBV4-3	TRBJ1-3	.	TRBD1	19	CASSLTPPGTGAGGNTIYF	TGCGCCAGCAGCCTCACTCCCCCCGGGACAGGGGCTGGAGGAAACACCATATATTTT
TRBV19	TRBJ2-1	.	TRBD2	17	CASSVDLAGEDYNEQFF	TGTGCCAGTAGTGTAGATCTAGCGGGAGAAGATTACAATGAGCAGTTCTTC
TRBV5-6	TRBJ1-6	.	.	12	CASSLEWTALHF	TGTGCCAGCAGCTTGGAGTGGACAGCCCTCCACTTT
TRBV7-2	TRBJ1-5	.	TRBD1	19	CASSSYPGRGTAYNQPQHF	TGTGCCAGCAGCTCTTATCCCGGGAGGGGGACAGCTTACAATCAGCCCCAGCATTTT
TRBV5-1	TRBJ1-1	.	.	14	CASSLGPENTEAFF	TGCGCCAGCAGCTTAGGTCCCGAGAACACTGAAGCTTTCTTT
TRBV30	TRBJ1-1	.	.	14	CAWSAEPSRTEAFF	TGTGCCTGGAGCGCCGAACCGAGCAGGACTGAAGCTTTCTTT
TRBV11-3	TRBJ2-3	.	.	14	CASSLWGAGDTQYF	TGTGCCAGCAGCTTATGGGGGGCTGGGGATACGCAGTATTTT
TRBV19	TRBJ2-3	.	.	12	CATTELTGSQYF	TGTGCCACCACGGAGTTAACAGGGTCGCAGTATTTT
TRBV5-6	TRBJ1-3	.	.	17	CASSLAGQFYSGNTIYF	TGTGCCAGCAGCTTGGCCGGACAGTTTTACTCTGGAAACACCATATATTTT
TRBV6-5	TRBJ1-2	.	.	14	CASRTAEGPYGYTF	TGTGCCAGCAGGACCGCCGAGGGGCCCTATGGCTACACCTTC
TRBV4-2	TRBJ1-2	.	TRBD1	15	CASSHPTGLLYGYTF	TGTGCCAGCAGCCACCCGACAGGGCTTCTCTATGGCTACACCTTC
TRBV29-1	TRBJ1-4	.	.	15	CSVEDPGLNNEKLFF	TGCAGCGTTGAAGATCCGGGGCTTAATAATGAAAAACTGTTTTTT
TRBV9	TRBJ2-1	.	TRBD2	17	CASSVGTSGGPYNEQFF	TGTGCCAGCAGCGTAGGTACTAGCGGGGGGCCATACAATGAGCAGTTCTTC
TRBV6-5	TRBJ1-1	once	.	13	CAGTPGSDTEAFF	TGTGCCGGGACCCCGGGATCCGACACTGAAGCTTTCTTT
TRBV9	TRBJ2-1	.	TRBD1	16	CASSVPAGTGGNEQFF	TGTGCCAGCAGCGTCCCTGCCGGGACAGGGGGCAATGAGCAGTTCTTC
TRBV21-1	TRBJ2-2	.	.	18	CASSKEVPSGERNGELFF	TGTGCCAGCAGCAAAGAGGTACCCAGCGGGGAAAGGAACGGGGAGCTGTTTTTT
TRBV3-1/TRBV3-2	TRBJ1-2	once	.	14	CASSQGRESDGYTF	TGTGCCAGCAGCCAGGGGCGAGAATCGGATGGCTACACCTTC
TRBV18	TRBJ2-5	.	.	12	CASSRAEETQYF	TGTGCCAGCTCACGTGCAGAAGAGACCCAGTACTTC
TRBV5-6	TRBJ2-5	once	.	17	CASSLRPGLDVKETQYF	TGTGCCAGCAGCTTGAGGCCGGGACTCGACGTAAAAGAGACCCAGTACTTC
TRBV29-1	TRBJ1-2	few	.	13	CSVENSGRYGYTF	TGCAGCGTTGAAAACTCAGGGAGGTATGGCTACACCTTC
TRBV4-3	TRBJ1-4	.	.	15	CASSQSTPVAEKLFF	TGCGCCAGCAGCCAGAGTACCCCCGTCGCGGAAAAACTGTTTTTT
TRBV19	TRBJ1-2	.	.	14	CASSIVRDNYGYTF	TGTGCCAGTAGTATTGTCCGGGACAACTATGGCTACACCTTC
TRBV5-1	TRBJ2-1	.	TRBD1	15	CASRNTGTGVNEQFF	TGCGCCAGCAGAAATACCGGGACAGGGGTAAATGAGCAGTTCTTC
TRBV19	TRBJ2-5	once	.	19	CAIPLSTELNPYFQETQYF	TGTGCCATCCCACTATCGACGGAACTTAACCCTTATTTCCAAGAGACCCAGTACTTC
TRBV7-9	TRBJ2-7	.	.	11	CASSKISEQYF	TGTGCCAGCAGCAAAATTTCCGAGCAGTACTTC
TRBV6-1	TRBJ2-7	once	.	14	CASSEAGRIYEQYF	TGTGCCAGCAGTGAAGCGGGACGGATTTACGAGCAGTACTTC
TRBV19	TRBJ2-1	.	TRBD2	15	CASSIKTSGLRGQFF	TGTGCCAGTAGTATCAAGACTAGCGGGCTTAGGGGGCAGTTCTTC